This TCR beta chain is from a study of blood T cell repertoires in COVID-19. Study-wide context: Collection of acute and convalescent COVID-19 samples took place in the United States, Italy and Spain. T cells, B-cell-depleted T cells, or PBMCs supplied cDNA or gDNA.

In the original workflow: Nucleated cell counts were estimated from reference gene primer amplification. The method was immunoSEQ multiplex PCR; TCRdb's version includes in-frame clones alone and lacks a portion of them. For V, J and clone size, that table is used; D and trimming come from the DNA. Among over 100,000 clones listed, 87% were seen once. CDR3 length: 14 residues. Germline V CDR1 and CDR2: SGHNT, YYREEE (reference sequence). The J segment lost 9 bases and the V segment lost 4 bases, leaving 8 bases of the junction unmatched. The sequencing sample was made of peripheral blood. The sequence was collected from a man in his fifties or sixties with acute or convalescent COVID-19. This chain connects TRBV5-4 to TRBJ2-1, with 9 bases lining up with TRBD2. In DNA, the CDR3 is TGTGCCAGCAGCCTCAGGGTAGCGGGAGTTGAGCAGTTCTTC. Its protein product is CASSLRVAGVEQFF.